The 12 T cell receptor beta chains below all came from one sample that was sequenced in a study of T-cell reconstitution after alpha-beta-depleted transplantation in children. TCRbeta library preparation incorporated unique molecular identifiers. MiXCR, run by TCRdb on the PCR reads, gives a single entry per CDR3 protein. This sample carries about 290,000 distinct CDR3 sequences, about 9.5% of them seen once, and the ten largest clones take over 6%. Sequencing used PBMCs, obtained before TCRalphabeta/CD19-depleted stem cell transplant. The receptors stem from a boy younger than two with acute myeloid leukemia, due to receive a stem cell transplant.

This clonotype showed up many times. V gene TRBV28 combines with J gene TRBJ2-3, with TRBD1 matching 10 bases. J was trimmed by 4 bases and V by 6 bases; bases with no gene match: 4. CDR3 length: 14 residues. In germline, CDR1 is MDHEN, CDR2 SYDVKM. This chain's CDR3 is CASSGGQGPDTQYF. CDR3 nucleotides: TGTGCCAGCAGCGGGGGACAGGGGCCAGATACGCAGTATTTT.

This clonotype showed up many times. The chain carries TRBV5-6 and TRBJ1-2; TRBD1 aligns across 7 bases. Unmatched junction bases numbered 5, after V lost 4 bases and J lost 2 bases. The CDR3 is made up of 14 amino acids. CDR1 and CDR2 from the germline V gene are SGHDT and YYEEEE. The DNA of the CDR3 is TGTGCCAGCAGCAAGGGACAGACCAACTATGGCTACACCTTC. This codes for CASSKGQTNYGYTF.

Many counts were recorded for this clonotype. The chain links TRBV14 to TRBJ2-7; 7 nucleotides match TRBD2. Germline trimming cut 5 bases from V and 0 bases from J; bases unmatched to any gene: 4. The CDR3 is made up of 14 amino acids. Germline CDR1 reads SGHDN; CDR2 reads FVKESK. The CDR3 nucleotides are TGTGCCAGCAGCGCACTAGCGCTCTCCTACGAGCAGTACTTC. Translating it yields CASSALALSYEQYF.

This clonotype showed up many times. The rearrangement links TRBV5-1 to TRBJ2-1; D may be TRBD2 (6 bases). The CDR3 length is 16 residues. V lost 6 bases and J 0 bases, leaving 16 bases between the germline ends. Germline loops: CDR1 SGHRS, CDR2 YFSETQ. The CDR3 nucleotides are TGCGCCAGCACCCTGGGGGGATTAAGCTCCTACAATGAGCAGTTCTTC. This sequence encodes CASTLGGLSSYNEQFF.

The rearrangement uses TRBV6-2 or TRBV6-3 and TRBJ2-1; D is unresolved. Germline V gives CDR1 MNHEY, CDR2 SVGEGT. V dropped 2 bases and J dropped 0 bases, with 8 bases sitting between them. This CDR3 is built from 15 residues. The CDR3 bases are TGTGCCAGCAGTTACGAAAGAAGCTCCTACAATGAGCAGTTCTTC. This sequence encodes CASSYERSSYNEQFF.

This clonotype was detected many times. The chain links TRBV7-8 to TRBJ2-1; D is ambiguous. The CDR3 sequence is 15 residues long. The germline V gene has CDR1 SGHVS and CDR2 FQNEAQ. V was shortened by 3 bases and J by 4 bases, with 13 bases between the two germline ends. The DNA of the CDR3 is TGTGCCAGCAGCTTGCCTATCTTAATTTACAATGAGCAGTTCTTC. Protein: CASSLPILIYNEQFF.

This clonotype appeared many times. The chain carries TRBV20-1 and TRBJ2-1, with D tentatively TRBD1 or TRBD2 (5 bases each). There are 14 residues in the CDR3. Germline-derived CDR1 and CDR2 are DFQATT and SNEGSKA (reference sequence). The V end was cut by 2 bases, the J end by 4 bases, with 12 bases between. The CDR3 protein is CSARPGRSYNEQFF. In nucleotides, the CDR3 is TGCAGTGCTAGACCGGGACGGAGTTACAATGAGCAGTTCTTC.

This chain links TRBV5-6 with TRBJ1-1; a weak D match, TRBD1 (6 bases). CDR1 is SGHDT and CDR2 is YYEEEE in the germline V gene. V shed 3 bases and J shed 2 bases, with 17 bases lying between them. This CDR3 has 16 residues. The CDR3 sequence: CASSWRTARPNTEAFF. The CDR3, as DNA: TGTGCCAGCAGCTGGAGGACAGCCCGCCCCAACACTGAAGCTTTCTTT.

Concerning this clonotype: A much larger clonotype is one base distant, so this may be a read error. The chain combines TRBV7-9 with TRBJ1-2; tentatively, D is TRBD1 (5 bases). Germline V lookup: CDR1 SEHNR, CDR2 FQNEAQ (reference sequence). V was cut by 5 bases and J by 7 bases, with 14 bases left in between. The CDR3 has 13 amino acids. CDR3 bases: TGTGCCAGCAGCCCTGGGCCCCAGGGTGGCTACACCTTC. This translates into CASSPGPQGGYTF.

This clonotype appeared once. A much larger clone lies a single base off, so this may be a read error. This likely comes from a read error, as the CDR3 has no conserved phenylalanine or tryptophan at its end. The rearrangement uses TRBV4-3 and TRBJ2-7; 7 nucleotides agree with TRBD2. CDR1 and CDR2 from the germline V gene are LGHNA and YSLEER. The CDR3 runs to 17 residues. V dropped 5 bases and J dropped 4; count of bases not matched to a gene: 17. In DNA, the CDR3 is TGCGCCAGCAGCACTTCTCCCCGCGGGAGAGTTAAATACGAGCAGTACTCC. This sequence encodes CASSTSPRGRVKYEQYS.

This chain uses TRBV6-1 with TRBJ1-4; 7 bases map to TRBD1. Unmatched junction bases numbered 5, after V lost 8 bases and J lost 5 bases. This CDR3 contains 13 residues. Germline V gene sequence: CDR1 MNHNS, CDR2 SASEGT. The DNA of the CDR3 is TGTGCCAGCGGGGGACAGTTGAATGAAAAACTGTTTTTT. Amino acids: CASGGQLNEKLFF.

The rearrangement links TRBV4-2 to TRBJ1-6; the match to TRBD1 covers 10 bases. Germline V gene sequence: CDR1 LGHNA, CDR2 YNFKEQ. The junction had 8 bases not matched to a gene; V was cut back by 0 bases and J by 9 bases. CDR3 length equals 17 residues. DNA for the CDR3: TGTGCCAGCAGCCAAGATCAACCGGACAGGGGGAGTTCACCCCTCCACTTT. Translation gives CASSQDQPDRGSSPLHF.